A single sample gave rise to the 10 T cell receptor beta chains below, sequenced in a study of blood T cell repertoires in COVID-19. Some clones are missing from TCRdb's copy, which holds only in-frame ones; the method was immunoSEQ multiplex PCR. Altogether some 190,000 clones are present, approximately 86% being singletons, with the ten largest covering over 9.5%. Sequenced sample: peripheral blood. All receptors derive from an elderly woman with active or convalescent COVID-19.

This chain connects TRBV19 to TRBJ2-5; 13 bases line up with TRBD2. This CDR3 is built from 15 residues. V shed 7 bases, J shed 3 bases, and the junction held 5 bases outside the gene matches. The V gene's germline CDR1 is LNHDA and CDR2 SQIVND (reference sequence). CDR3 sequence: CASKPGTSGKETQYF. The CDR3 nucleotides read TGTGCCAGTAAGCCCGGGACTAGCGGGAAAGAGACCCAGTACTTC.

This clone has just a few counts. This rearrangement joins TRBV7-9 to TRBJ2-7, with a possible D match to TRBD1 (5 bases). CDR1 and CDR2 (germline): SEHNR, FQNEAQ (reference sequence). V lost 5 bases and J 4 bases, leaving 18 bases between the germline ends. The CDR3 runs to 15 residues. The CDR3 DNA follows: TGTGCCAGCAGCCCTCTCAGGGCAGGGATTTACGAGCAGTACTTC. Translating it yields CASSPLRAGIYEQYF.

The chain carries TRBV5-1 and TRBJ2-1; 13 bases match TRBD2. The CDR3 consists of 15 residues. Trimming cost V 5 bases and J 7 bases; bases outside gene matches: 6. Germline loops: CDR1 SGHRS, CDR2 YFSETQ. CDR3 in amino acids: CASSRLAGGPNEQFF. In DNA, the CDR3 is TGCGCCAGCAGTAGACTAGCGGGAGGTCCGAATGAGCAGTTCTTC.

V gene TRBV5-1 combines with J gene TRBJ1-2; TRBD1 matches at 8 bases. The CDR3 extends over 15 amino acids. The ends lost 2 bases at V and 4 bases at J; junction bases unmatched: 7. Germline CDR1 is SGHRS and CDR2 is YFSETQ. CDR3 DNA: TGCGCCAGCAGCTTAAACAGGGGGGGGCCCTATGGCTACACCTTC. Translating it yields CASSLNRGGPYGYTF.

V gene TRBV18 combines with J gene TRBJ1-2, with D possibly matching TRBD1 (6 bases). The CDR3 spans 14 residues. Germline CDR1 and CDR2: KGHSH and LQKENI. V was trimmed by 6 bases and J by 9 bases, leaving 20 bases between them. The CDR3: CASSAIRPGQSYTF. The CDR3 coding sequence is TGTGCCAGCTCGGCAATCCGTCCGGGACAAAGCTACACCTTC.

J is TRBJ1-4 and V is TRBV9; D call uncertain. The CDR3 has 16 residues. From germline, CDR1 is SGDLS and CDR2 YYNGEE. With 1 base removed from V and 2 bases from J, the gap between germline ends came to 12 bases. CDR3 nucleotide sequence: TGTGCCAGCAGCGTAACACCGTCCGGGACTAATGAAAAACTGTTTTTT. Protein: CASSVTPSGTNEKLFF.

The chain carries TRBV7-9 and TRBJ1-3; 7 bases align to TRBD1. J was trimmed by 0 bases and V by 5 bases; bases with no gene match: 7. The CDR3 extends over 16 amino acids. Germline V gene data show CDR1 as SEHNR and CDR2 as FQNEAQ (reference sequence). The CDR3 spells CASSPGQENSGNTIYF. As DNA, the CDR3 is TGTGCCAGCAGCCCCGGACAGGAAAACTCTGGAAACACCATATATTTT.

The chain joins TRBV18 to TRBJ1-2; TRBD1 is a possible D gene (6 bases). CDR1 and CDR2 from the germline V gene are KGHSH and LQKENI. V dropped 2 bases and J dropped 6 bases, with 13 bases sitting between them. The CDR3 has 14 amino acids. CDR3 nucleotide sequence: TGTGCCAGCTCACCATTGGACAGCTTAAATGGCTACACCTTC. Protein sequence: CASSPLDSLNGYTF.

This clone was picked up a small number of times. The chain combines TRBV5-1 with TRBJ1-1; no definite D call. The CDR3 runs to 15 residues. Germline lookup yields CDR1 SGHRS and CDR2 YFSETQ. Trimming removed 7 bases from V and 2 bases from J, with 18 bases in between. CDR3 nucleotides: TGCGCCAGCCGTCGGGAGCCCCTAATAAACACTGAAGCTTTCTTT. Translated, it gives CASRREPLINTEAFF.

The rearrangement joins TRBV11-2 to TRBJ2-1; TRBD2 agrees at 8 bases. Germline loops: CDR1 SGHAT, CDR2 FQNNGV. The CDR3 contains 15 residues. Germline trimming cut 3 bases from V and 0 bases from J; bases unmatched to any gene: 1. Here the CDR3 DNA reads TGTGCCAGCAGCTTCAGCGGGAGCTCCTACAATGAGCAGTTCTTC. Protein: CASSFSGSSYNEQFF.